The text below deals with one TCR beta chain. This record comes from a study of OX40 agonist ivuxolimab in advanced cancers. Background on the study: Of mixed ages from about 20 to 90 and averaging about 60 years, the group was almost 85% male.

Method: immunoSEQ multiplex PCR; TCRdb's copy keeps in-frame clones and lacks some. This sample has approximately 69,000 clones; 65% to 90% occur once, and the top ten carry 0.65% to 0.9%. The clonotype comes from an adult with an advanced solid tumor such as melanoma, head and neck, liver or kidney cancer. The sequenced sample was CD4+ or CD8+ T cells sorted from blood, obtained in a trial of the OX40 agonist ivuxolimab.

The CDR3 DNA sequence: TGTGCCAGCAGCCCCCGGCCAACAGGGGGAGAGACCCAGTACTTC. Translated, it gives CASSPRPTGGETQYF. The V and J genes are TRBV7-2 and TRBJ2-5; the match to TRBD1 covers 8 bases. CDR1 and CDR2 from the germline V gene are SGHTA and FQGNSA. There are 15 residues in the CDR3. V lost 5 bases and J lost 4; bases outside the gene matches: 9. Supplemented by reference TRBV7-2 and TRBJ2-5, the full variable domain reads GAGVSQSPSNKVTEKGKDVELRCDPISGHTALYWYRQSLGQGLEFLIYFQGNSAPDKSGLPSDRFSAERTGGSVSTLTIQRTQQEDSAVYLCASSPRPTGGETQYFGPGTRLLVL.